The 14 T cell receptor beta chains in this list originate from one sample, sequenced in a study of T cell responses to AZD1222 COVID-19 vaccine. Assay used: immunoSEQ multiplex PCR; TCRdb lists only in-frame clones, some missing. The sample contains some 110,000 clones, approximately 84% of which appear only once. The starting material was peripheral blood, obtained on day 0 of AZD1222 vaccination. The receptors come from an adult in good health.

V usage is TRBV24-1 and J usage is TRBJ1-2; D might be TRBD1 (6 bases). Germline values: CDR1 KGHDR, CDR2 SFDVKD. CDR3 length equals 16 residues. V was shortened by 4 bases and J by 8 bases, with 22 bases between the two germline ends. CDR3 nucleotides: TGTGCCACCAGTGACCTATGGGAAGGGGGAGAACGGGGCTACACCTTC. This codes for CATSDLWEGGERGYTF.

The chain uses TRBV29-1 and TRBJ2-3; tentative D call: TRBD2 (6 bases). V was pared by 5 bases and J by 2 bases, with 11 bases between. The CDR3 extends over 13 amino acids. The germline V gene has CDR1 SQVTM and CDR2 ANQGSEA. This chain's CDR3 is CSVLPGLTDTQYF. The DNA for the CDR3 is TGCAGCGTTTTACCGGGACTCACAGATACGCAGTATTTT.

This sequence joins TRBV9 and TRBJ2-2, with D perhaps matching TRBD1 or TRBD2 (6 bases each). The CDR3 length is 14 residues. Trimming cost V 7 bases and J 4 bases, with 14 bases left between them. In germline, CDR1 is SGDLS, CDR2 YYNGEE. This chain's CDR3 is CASSAGGATGELFF. CDR3 coding DNA: TGTGCCAGCTCCGCCGGGGGCGCCACCGGGGAGCTGTTTTTT.

The gene calls are TRBV19 and TRBJ1-1, with 9 bases matching TRBD1. CDR1 and CDR2 from the germline V gene are LNHDA and SQIVND (reference sequence). The CDR3 extends over 16 amino acids. V lost 11 bases to trimming and J lost 0 bases; unmatched junction nucleotides: 13. The CDR3: CACEGDRDRLNTEAFF. The CDR3 nucleotides read TGTGCCTGCGAAGGGGACAGGGACCGCCTGAACACTGAAGCTTTCTTT.

This chain joins TRBV28 and TRBJ1-6; D remains unclear. The germline V gene encodes CDR1 MDHEN and CDR2 SYDVKM. The CDR3 is 17 amino acids. V was trimmed by 3 bases and J by 0 bases, leaving 12 bases between them. The CDR3, as DNA: TGTGCCAGCAGTTTCGTCACACCGAGCTCCTATAATTCACCCCTCCACTTT. As protein: CASSFVTPSSYNSPLHF. Complete variable domain (other parts from reference TRBV28 and TRBJ1-6): DVKVTQSSRYLVKRTGEKVFLECVQDMDHENMFWYRQDPGLGLRLIYFSYDVKMKEKGDIPEGYSVSREKKERFSLILESASTNQTSMYLCASSFVTPSSYNSPLHFGNGTRLTVT.

The CDR3 loop is CSVRGGSDTQYF. For the CDR3, the DNA is TGCAGCGTTCGGGGGGGGTCAGATACGCAGTATTTT. The chain recombines TRBV29-1 with TRBJ2-3, with 8 bases that match TRBD2. Unmatched junction bases numbered 2, after V lost 5 bases and J lost 4 bases. The CDR3 totals 12 residues. Germline V gene sequence: CDR1 SQVTM, CDR2 ANQGSEA.

The V and J genes are TRBV7-3 and TRBJ2-1; 7 positions agree with TRBD1. Germline V gene sequence: CDR1 SGHTA, CDR2 FQGTGA. The CDR3 has 15 amino acids. V lost 0 bases, J lost 4 bases, and 3 bases stayed unmatched. The CDR3 DNA reads as TGTGCCAGCAGCTTAACCCGACAGGGATACAATGAGCAGTTCTTC. It encodes CASSLTRQGYNEQFF.

The chain has TRBV30 and TRBJ2-1; D gene uncertain. The CDR3 sequence is 12 residues long. Germline CDR1 is GTSNPN and CDR2 is SVGIG (reference sequence). Trimming removed 5 bases at V and 0 bases at J, with 5 bases between. The CDR3 DNA is TGTGCCTGGGGCATCTCCTACAATGAGCAGTTCTTC. This codes for CAWGISYNEQFF.

This clone was counted a single time. The J gene is TRBJ1-6, the V gene TRBV11-2; no definite D call. The ends were cut back, 3 bases at V and 7 bases at J, with 10 bases in the middle. CDR3 size: 14 residues. From germline, CDR1 is SGHAT and CDR2 FQNNGV. The CDR3: CASSFGQRNSPLHF. The CDR3 nucleotides read TGTGCCAGCAGCTTCGGGCAGAGAAATTCACCCCTCCACTTT.

V gene TRBV6-5 combines with J gene TRBJ1-1; D is perhaps TRBD1 (5 bases). V was clipped by 2 bases and J by 0 bases, with 10 bases between them. Germline CDR1 and CDR2: MNHEY and SVGAGI. This CDR3 comprises 15 residues. The CDR3 DNA sequence: TGTGCCAGCAGTTACGCGGCAGGGTTGAACACTGAAGCTTTCTTT. Translated: CASSYAAGLNTEAFF.

The chain employs TRBV28 and TRBJ1-5; D is perhaps TRBD1 (6 bases). Germline V gene sequence: CDR1 MDHEN, CDR2 SYDVKM. Trimming took 3 bases from V and 4 from J, leaving 22 bases between them. The length of the CDR3 is 18 residues. The CDR3 DNA is TGTGCCAGCAGTTTTCCCAAGGGACACGGTGGGCCTAATCAGCCCCAGCATTTT. Translating gives CASSFPKGHGGPNQPQHF. The variable domain in full, with the rest retrieved from reference TRBV28 and TRBJ1-5, is DVKVTQSSRYLVKRTGEKVFLECVQDMDHENMFWYRQDPGLGLRLIYFSYDVKMKEKGDIPEGYSVSREKKERFSLILESASTNQTSMYLCASSFPKGHGGPNQPQHFGDGTRLSIL.

This chain uses TRBV19 with TRBJ2-5, with D unclear. V was trimmed by 8 bases and J by 5 bases, leaving 15 bases between them. CDR3 size: 13 residues. CDR1 LNHDA and CDR2 SQIVND come from the germline V gene (reference sequence). CDR3 in amino acids: CASAFGRGETQYF. CDR3 nucleotides: TGTGCCAGTGCGTTCGGGCGTGGCGAGACCCAGTACTTC.

The chain employs TRBV5-6 and TRBJ1-2; 10 nucleotides match TRBD1. The CDR3 covers 14 residues. Germline CDR1 reads SGHDT; CDR2 reads YYEEEE. The V segment lost 4 bases and the J segment 4 bases; nucleotides outside the gene matches: 4. CDR3 sequence (DNA): TGTGCCAGCAGCCGGGACAGGGGATCCTATGGCTACACCTTC. It specifies CASSRDRGSYGYTF.

The V call is TRBV5-1, the J call TRBJ2-1; 7 bases map to TRBD1. Germline V lookup: CDR1 SGHRS, CDR2 YFSETQ. This CDR3 region has 15 residues. With 4 bases clipped from V and 3 bases from J, the junction kept 7 bases outside the gene matches. CDR3 loop: CASSESQGVYNEQFF. The CDR3 bases are TGCGCCAGCAGCGAGTCCCAGGGGGTCTACAATGAGCAGTTCTTC. The variable domain in full, completed from reference TRBV5-1 and TRBJ2-1, reads KAGVTQTPRYLIKTRGQQVTLSCSPISGHRSVSWYQQTPGQGLQFLFEYFSETQRNKGNFPGRFSGRQFSNSRSEMNVSTLELGDSALYLCASSESQGVYNEQFFGPGTRLTVL.